This T cell receptor (beta chain) appears in the sequencing data of a study of post-analysis software for immune sequencing data. Background on the study: Progressive-relapsing, secondary progressive and relapsing-remitting multiple sclerosis were among the disease courses included.

As concerns this clonotype: Its target is unknown.

The study's findings and limits: The study found significantly lower normalized Chao1 diversity in multiple sclerosis patients than in controls. About 5 TRBV segments were more frequent in patients than controls; TRBV5-6, TRBV5-1 and TRBV20-1 belonged to this group.

Tagging with unique molecular identifiers was a feature of the TCR beta cDNA libraries. T cells, roughly 0.85 to 10 million of them, yielded some 500,000 cDNA molecules. TCRdb reprocessed the PCR reads via MiXCR and lists one record per CDR3 protein. The table has about 680,000 distinct CDR3 sequences, approximately 60% seen once; the top ten hold around 11%. The CDR3 loop spans 13 amino acids. Germline V gene data show CDR1 as DFQATT and CDR2 as SNEGSKA (reference sequence). This chain links TRBV20-1 with TRBJ2-4; maybe TRBD2 (6 bases). TRBJ2-7 matches the DNA end more closely, so the J call is doubtful. The sample was blood. The source is a girl aged 2 to 9 with multiple sclerosis. The CDR3 loop reads CSARTSSTYEQYF. The CDR3 nucleotides read TGCAGTGCTAGAACTAGCTCAACCTACGAGCAGTACTTC.